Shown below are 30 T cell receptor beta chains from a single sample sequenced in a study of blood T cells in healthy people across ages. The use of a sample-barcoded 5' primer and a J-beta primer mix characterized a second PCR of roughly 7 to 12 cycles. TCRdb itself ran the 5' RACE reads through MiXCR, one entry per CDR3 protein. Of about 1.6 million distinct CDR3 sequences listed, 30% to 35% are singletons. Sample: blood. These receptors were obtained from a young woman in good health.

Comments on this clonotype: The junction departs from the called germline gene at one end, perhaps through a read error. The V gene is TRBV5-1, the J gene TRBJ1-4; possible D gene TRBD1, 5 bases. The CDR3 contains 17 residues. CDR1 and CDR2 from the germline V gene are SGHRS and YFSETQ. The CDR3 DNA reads TGCGTCAGCAGCTTGTGGGACGGCCCCCAAGAGGGTGAAAAACTGTTTTTT. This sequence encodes CVSSLWDGPQEGEKLFF.

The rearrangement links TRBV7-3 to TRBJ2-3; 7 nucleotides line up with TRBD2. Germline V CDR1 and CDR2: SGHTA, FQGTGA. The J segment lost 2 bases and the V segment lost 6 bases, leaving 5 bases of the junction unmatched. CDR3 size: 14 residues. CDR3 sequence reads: CASRERGDTDTQYF. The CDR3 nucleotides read TGTGCCAGCAGGGAGCGGGGAGACACAGATACGCAGTATTTT.

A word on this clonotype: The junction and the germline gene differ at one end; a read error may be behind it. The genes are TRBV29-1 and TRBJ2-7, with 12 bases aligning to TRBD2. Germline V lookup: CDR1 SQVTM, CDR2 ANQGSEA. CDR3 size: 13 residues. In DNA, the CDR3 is TGCAGCGCTGGGACTAGCGGGTCCTACGGGCAGTACTTC. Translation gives CSAGTSGSYGQYF.

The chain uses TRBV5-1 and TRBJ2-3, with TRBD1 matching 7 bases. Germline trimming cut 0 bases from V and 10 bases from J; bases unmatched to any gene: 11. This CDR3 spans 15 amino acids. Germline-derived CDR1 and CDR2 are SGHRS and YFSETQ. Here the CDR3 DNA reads TGCGCCAGCAGCTTGGGGTTGGGACAGACTGATCCGCAGTATTTT. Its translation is CASSLGLGQTDPQYF.

The CDR3: CASSDWGGSETQYF. The DNA of the CDR3 is TGTGCCAGCAGTGACTGGGGGGGGAGTGAGACCCAGTACTTC. The V gene is TRBV2, the J gene TRBJ2-5, with 7 bases lining up with TRBD2. The CDR3 is 14 amino acids. V gave up 3 bases and J gave up 5 bases; unmatched junction bases: 6. Germline-derived CDR1 and CDR2 are SNHLY and FYNNEI.

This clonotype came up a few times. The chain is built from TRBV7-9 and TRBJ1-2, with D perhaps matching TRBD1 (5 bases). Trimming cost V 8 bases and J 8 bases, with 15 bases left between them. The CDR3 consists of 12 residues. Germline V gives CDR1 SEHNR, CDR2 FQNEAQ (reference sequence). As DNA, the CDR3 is TGTGCCAGCGGGGGGTACGAAGGAGGCTACACCTTC. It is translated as CASGGYEGGYTF.

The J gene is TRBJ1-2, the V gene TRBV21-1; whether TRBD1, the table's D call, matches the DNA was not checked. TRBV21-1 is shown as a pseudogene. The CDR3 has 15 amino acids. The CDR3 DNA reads TGTGCCATCTCCTTCCCTTGTCACCTTAACTATGGCTACACCTTC. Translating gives CAISFPCHLNYGYTF.

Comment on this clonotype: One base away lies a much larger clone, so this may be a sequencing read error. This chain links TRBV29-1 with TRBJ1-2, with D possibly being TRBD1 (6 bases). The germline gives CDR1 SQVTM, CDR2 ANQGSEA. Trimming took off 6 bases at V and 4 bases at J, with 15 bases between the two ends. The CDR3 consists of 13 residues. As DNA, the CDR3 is TGCAGCGTCATCGCGGGGGCTTGCTATGGCTACACCTTC. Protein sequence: CSVIAGACYGYTF.

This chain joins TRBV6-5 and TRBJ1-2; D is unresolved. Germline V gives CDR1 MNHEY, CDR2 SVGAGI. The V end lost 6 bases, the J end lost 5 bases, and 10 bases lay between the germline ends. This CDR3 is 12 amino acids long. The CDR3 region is CASRQSAYGYTF. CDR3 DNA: TGTGCCAGCAGACAGAGCGCGTATGGCTACACCTTC.

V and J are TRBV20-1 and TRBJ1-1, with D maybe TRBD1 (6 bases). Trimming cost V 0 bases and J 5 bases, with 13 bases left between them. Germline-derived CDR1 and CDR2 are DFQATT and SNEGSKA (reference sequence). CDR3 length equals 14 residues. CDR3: CSARDPQRGTEAFF. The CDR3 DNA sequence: TGCAGTGCTAGAGATCCCCAAAGGGGGACTGAAGCTTTCTTT.

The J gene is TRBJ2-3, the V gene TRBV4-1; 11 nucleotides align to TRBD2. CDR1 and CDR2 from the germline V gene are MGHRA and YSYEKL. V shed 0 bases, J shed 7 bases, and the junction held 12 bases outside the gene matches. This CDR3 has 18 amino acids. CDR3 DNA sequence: TGCGCCAGCAGCCAAGACAAGCTAGCGGGAGGCGCAACATATACGCAGTATTTT. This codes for CASSQDKLAGGATYTQYF.

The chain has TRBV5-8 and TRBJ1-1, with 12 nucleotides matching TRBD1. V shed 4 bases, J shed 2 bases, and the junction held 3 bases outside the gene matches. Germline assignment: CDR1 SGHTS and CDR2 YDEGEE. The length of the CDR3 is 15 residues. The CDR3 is CASSAGQGANTEAFF. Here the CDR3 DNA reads TGTGCCAGCAGCGCGGGACAGGGGGCCAACACTGAAGCTTTCTTT.

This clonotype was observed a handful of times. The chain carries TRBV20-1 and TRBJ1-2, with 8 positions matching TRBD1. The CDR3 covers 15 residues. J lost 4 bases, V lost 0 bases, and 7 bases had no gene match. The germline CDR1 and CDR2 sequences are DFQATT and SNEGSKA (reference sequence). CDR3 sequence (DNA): TGCAGTGCTAGAGAGCGGACAGGGAGTTCCTATGGCTACACCTTC. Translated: CSARERTGSSYGYTF.

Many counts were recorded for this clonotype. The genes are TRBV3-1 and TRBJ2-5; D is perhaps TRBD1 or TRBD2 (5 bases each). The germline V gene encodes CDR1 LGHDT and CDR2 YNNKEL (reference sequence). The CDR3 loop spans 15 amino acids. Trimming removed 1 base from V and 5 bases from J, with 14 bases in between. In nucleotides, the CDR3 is TGTGCCAGCAGCCAAGGTGGGCTAGAGGGGGAGACCCAGTACTTC. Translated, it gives CASSQGGLEGETQYF.

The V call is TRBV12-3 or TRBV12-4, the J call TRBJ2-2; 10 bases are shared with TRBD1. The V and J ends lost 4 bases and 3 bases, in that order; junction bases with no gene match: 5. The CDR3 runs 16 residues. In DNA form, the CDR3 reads TGTGCCAGCAGTTGCCCGGACAGGGGGTACACCGGGGAGCTGTTTTTT. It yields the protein CASSCPDRGYTGELFF.

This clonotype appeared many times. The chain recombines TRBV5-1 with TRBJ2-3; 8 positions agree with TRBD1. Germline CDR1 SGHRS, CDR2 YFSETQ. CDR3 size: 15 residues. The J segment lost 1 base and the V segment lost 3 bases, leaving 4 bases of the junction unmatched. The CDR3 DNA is TGCGCCAGCAGCTCAGGGACAGGCCGCACAGATACGCAGTATTTT. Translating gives CASSSGTGRTDTQYF.

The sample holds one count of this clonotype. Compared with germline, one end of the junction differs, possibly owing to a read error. The CDR3 nucleotides read TGCACCAGCAGCTTGGCGTCTACCGGGGCTCGGGATGAGCAGTTCTTC. This codes for CTSSLASTGARDEQFF. The chain combines TRBV5-1 with TRBJ2-1, with D perhaps given as TRBD1 or TRBD2 (5 bases each). The CDR3 length is 16 residues. Germline V lookup: CDR1 SGHRS, CDR2 YFSETQ.

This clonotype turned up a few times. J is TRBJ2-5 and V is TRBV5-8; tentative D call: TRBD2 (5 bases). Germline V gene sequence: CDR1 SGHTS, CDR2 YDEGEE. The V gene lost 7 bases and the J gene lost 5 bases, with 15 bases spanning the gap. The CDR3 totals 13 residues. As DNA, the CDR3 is TGTGCCAGCCCTCCCGTGTGGGAGGAGACCCAGTACTTC. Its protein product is CASPPVWEETQYF.

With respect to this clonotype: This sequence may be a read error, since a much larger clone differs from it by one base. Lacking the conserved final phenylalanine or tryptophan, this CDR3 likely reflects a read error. In DNA, the CDR3 is TGTGCCATCCCCCCGGGTACCTTCGGCACAGATACGCAGTATTGT. Protein: CAIPPGTFGTDTQYC. The V gene is TRBV10-3, the J gene TRBJ2-3; D is undetermined. This CDR3 region has 15 residues. V lost 8 bases and J 1 base, leaving 16 bases between the germline ends. CDR1 is ENHRY and CDR2 is SYGVKD in the germline V gene.

The CDR3 sequence: CASGRRGKQVWNQPQHF. The CDR3 DNA reads as TGTGCCAGCGGGCGCCGCGGGAAACAGGTGTGGAATCAGCCCCAGCATTTT. The chain combines TRBV27 with TRBJ1-5, with a tentative D call TRBD1 (5 bases). Per the germline V gene, CDR1 is MNHEY and CDR2 is SMNVEV (reference sequence). The germline V and J ends were trimmed by 8 bases and 4 bases, with 24 bases remaining between them. The CDR3 spans 17 residues.

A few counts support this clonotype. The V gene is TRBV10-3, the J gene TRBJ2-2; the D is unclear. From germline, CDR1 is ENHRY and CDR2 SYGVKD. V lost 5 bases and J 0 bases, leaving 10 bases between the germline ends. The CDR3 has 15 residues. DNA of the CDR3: TGTGCCATCAGTCAAGGGTCGGCGAACACCGGGGAGCTGTTTTTT. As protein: CAISQGSANTGELFF.

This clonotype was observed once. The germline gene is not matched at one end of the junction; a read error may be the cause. As DNA, the CDR3 is TGCGCCAGCGGTGATGCGGGGGAAAAACGGTTTTTT. Its translation: CASGDAGEKRFF. V gene TRBV4-1 combines with J gene TRBJ1-4; D might be TRBD1 (5 bases). The CDR3 extends over 12 amino acids. Germline values: CDR1 MGHRA, CDR2 YSYEKL.

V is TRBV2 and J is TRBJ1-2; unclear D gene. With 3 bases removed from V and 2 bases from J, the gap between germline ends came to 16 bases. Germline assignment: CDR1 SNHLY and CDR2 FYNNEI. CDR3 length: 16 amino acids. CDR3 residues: CASSDLSKGLNYGYTF. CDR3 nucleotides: TGTGCCAGCAGTGATTTGTCGAAAGGCCTAAACTATGGCTACACCTTC. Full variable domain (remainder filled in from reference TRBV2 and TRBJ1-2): EPEVTQTPSHQVTQMGQEVILRCVPISNHLYFYWYRQILGQKVEFLVSFYNNEISEKSEIFDDQFSVERPDGSNFTLKIRSTKLEDSAMYFCASSDLSKGLNYGYTFGSGTRLTVV.

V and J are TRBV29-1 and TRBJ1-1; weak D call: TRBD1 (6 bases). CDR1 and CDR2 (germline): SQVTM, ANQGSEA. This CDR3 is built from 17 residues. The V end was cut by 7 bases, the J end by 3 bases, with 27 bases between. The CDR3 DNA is TGCAGCGCCAACGATGCGGGGGGCAGGGATCTTCACACTGAAGCTTTCTTT. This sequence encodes CSANDAGGRDLHTEAFF.

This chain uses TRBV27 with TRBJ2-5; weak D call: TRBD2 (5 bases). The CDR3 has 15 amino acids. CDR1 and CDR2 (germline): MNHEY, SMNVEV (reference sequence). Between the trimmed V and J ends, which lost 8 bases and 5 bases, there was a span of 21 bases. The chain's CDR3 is CASRPVASPGETQYF. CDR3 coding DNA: TGTGCCAGCCGACCCGTAGCGAGTCCTGGTGAGACCCAGTACTTC.

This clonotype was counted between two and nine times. CDR3 sequence reads: CASSETGTGSTDTQYF. CDR3 nucleotide sequence: TGCGCCAGCAGTGAAACCGGGACAGGGAGCACAGATACGCAGTATTTT. The V and J genes are TRBV10-1 and TRBJ2-3; 9 positions agree with TRBD1. Per the germline V gene, CDR1 is WNHNN and CDR2 is SYGVQD (reference sequence). V was pared by 3 bases and J by 0 bases, with 4 bases of the junction left unmatched. There are 16 residues in the CDR3.

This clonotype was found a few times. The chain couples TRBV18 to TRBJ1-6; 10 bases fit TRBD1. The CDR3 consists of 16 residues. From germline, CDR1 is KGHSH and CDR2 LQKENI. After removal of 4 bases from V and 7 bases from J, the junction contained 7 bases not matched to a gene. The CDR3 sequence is CASSLTGTGENSPLHF. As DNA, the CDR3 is TGTGCCAGCTCACTGACAGGGACAGGGGAAAATTCACCCCTCCACTTT.

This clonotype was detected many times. The CDR3 loop is CASSLVGKQETQYF. CDR3 DNA sequence: TGTGCCAGCAGCTTGGTAGGGAAACAAGAGACCCAGTACTTC. This chain joins TRBV5-6 and TRBJ2-5, with unresolved D. The V and J ends lost 0 bases and 2 bases respectively, with 8 bases between them. The germline gives CDR1 SGHDT, CDR2 YYEEEE. This CDR3 comprises 14 residues. Complete variable domain (other parts from reference TRBV5-6 and TRBJ2-5): DAGVTQSPTHLIKTRGQQVTLRCSPKSGHDTVSWYQQALGQGPQFIFQYYEEEERQRGNFPDRFSGHQFPNYSSELNVNALLLGDSALYLCASSLVGKQETQYFGPGTRLLVL.

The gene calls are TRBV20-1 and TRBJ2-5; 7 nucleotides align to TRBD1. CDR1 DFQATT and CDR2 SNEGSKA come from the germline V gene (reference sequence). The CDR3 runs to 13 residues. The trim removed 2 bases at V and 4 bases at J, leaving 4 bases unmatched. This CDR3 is CSARRGQRETQYF. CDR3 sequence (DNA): TGCAGTGCTAGAAGGGGACAGAGAGAGACCCAGTACTTC.

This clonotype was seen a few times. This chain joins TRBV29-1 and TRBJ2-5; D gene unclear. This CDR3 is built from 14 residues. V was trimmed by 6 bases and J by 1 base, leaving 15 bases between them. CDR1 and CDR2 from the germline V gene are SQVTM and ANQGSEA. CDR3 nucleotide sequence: TGCAGCGTAACCCCCCGGTCCATCCAAGAGACCCAGTACTTC. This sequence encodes CSVTPRSIQETQYF. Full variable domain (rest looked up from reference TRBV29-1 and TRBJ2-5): SAVISQKPSRDICQRGTSLTIQCQVDSQVTMMFWYRQQPGQSLTLIATANQGSEATYESGFVIDKFPISRPNLTFSTLTVSNMSPEDSSIYLCSVTPRSIQETQYFGPGTRLLVL.